This T cell receptor beta chain was documented in a study of blood T cell repertoires in COVID-19. Assay used: immunoSEQ multiplex PCR; TCRdb lists only in-frame clones, some missing. The table shows over 50,000 clones, with roughly 81% occurring only once. This sequence was found in a man aged 80 or over with acute or convalescent COVID-19. What was sequenced was peripheral blood.

CDR3 loop: CASSYRPGAYEQYF. Written as DNA, the CDR3 is TGTGCCAGCAGTTACCGGCCAGGCGCCTACGAGCAGTACTTC. The V and J genes are TRBV6-5 and TRBJ2-7; D unresolved. Looked up from germline, CDR1 is MNHEY and CDR2 is SVGAGI. Trimming removed 2 bases at V and 2 bases at J, with 10 bases between. The CDR3 has 14 residues.